These 5 T cell receptor beta chains came from one sample sequenced in a study of Ad26.COV2.S vaccination and SARS-CoV-2 variants. Sequencing was performed with immunoSEQ multiplex PCR; in TCRdb, only in-frame clones are kept and a portion is missing. Of more than 150,000 clones in the sample, roughly 85% were seen once. The sequences come from peripheral blood, collected after recovery from COVID-19. The receptor set was obtained from a human donor who had recovered from COVID-19.

The rearrangement joins TRBV20-1 to TRBJ2-3; D is ambiguous. Trimming took 3 bases from V and 1 from J, leaving 8 bases between them. Per the germline V gene, CDR1 is DFQATT and CDR2 is SNEGSKA (reference sequence). The CDR3 extends over 13 amino acids. The CDR3 here is CSASAPGTDTQYF. The DNA of the CDR3 is TGCAGTGCTAGTGCGCCAGGCACAGATACGCAGTATTTT.

V gene TRBV7-8 combines with J gene TRBJ2-3; unclear D gene. The germline V gene encodes CDR1 SGHVS and CDR2 FQNEAQ. Trimming stripped 4 bases from V and 2 bases from J, with 10 bases between. The CDR3 totals 14 residues. The CDR3 reads CASSSTRSTDTQYF. In nucleotides, the CDR3 is TGTGCCAGCAGCTCAACCAGATCCACAGATACGCAGTATTTT.

The chain carries TRBV18 and TRBJ1-1; 8 positions agree with TRBD1. V was clipped by 0 bases and J by 4 bases; unmatched bases: 7. The CDR3 has 16 residues. Germline V gene lookup returns CDR1 KGHSH and CDR2 LQKENI. CDR3 DNA sequence: TGTGCCAGCTCACCACCCGACAGGGGTTGGGCCACTGAAGCTTTCTTT. It codes for CASSPPDRGWATEAFF.

The V gene is TRBV2, the J gene TRBJ2-3; D remains ambiguous. The germline V and J ends were trimmed by 6 bases and 6 bases, with 16 bases remaining between them. Germline lookup yields CDR1 SNHLY and CDR2 FYNNEI. This CDR3 region has 14 residues. CDR3 DNA sequence: TGTGCCAGCAGGTGGCGGCCCAATGTCGATACGCAGTATTTT. It encodes CASRWRPNVDTQYF.

The chain combines TRBV21-1 with TRBJ2-3; whether TRBD2, the table's D call, matches the DNA was not checked. TRBV21-1 corresponds to a pseudogene. The CDR3 is 14 amino acids. The CDR3 nucleotides are TGTGCCAGCAGCAAACGGACTAGCGAACATACGCAGTATTTT. The encoded protein is CASSKRTSEHTQYF.